These 10 T cell receptor beta chains were all obtained from the same sample, sequenced in a study of T cells in Graves' hyperthyroidism and ophthalmopathy. There were TCR beta CDR3 regions amplified from RNA transcripts. Using the HTBI primer set, a first-round RT-PCR was run on the TCR CDR3. TCRdb fed the multiplex PCR reads into MiXCR, producing one record per CDR3 protein. The data contain under 350,000 distinct CDR3 sequences, 15% to 20% of them singletons. Sequences were obtained from blood. The receptors here all came from a woman aged 50 to 60 with Graves' hyperthyroidism.

This clonotype was seen repeatedly, ten times or more. The chain links TRBV12-3 or TRBV12-4 to TRBJ2-7; D possibly corresponds to TRBD2 (6 bases). V gave up 8 bases and J gave up 4 bases, with 24 bases separating them. The CDR3 totals 16 residues. This chain's CDR3 is CASPLARTGLTYEQYV. CDR3 coding DNA: TGTGCCAGCCCACTGGCCAGAACAGGACTAACTTACGAGCAGTACGTC.

This chain connects TRBV15 to TRBJ1-3, with D possibly TRBD1 on 6 matching bases. The CDR3 contains 16 residues. V was pared by 0 bases and J by 0 bases, with 9 bases between. Germline CDR1 is LNHNV and CDR2 is YYDKDF (reference sequence). The CDR3 loop reads CATSRDPDSSGNTIYF. The CDR3 DNA sequence: TGTGCCACCAGCAGAGATCCGGACAGCTCTGGAAACACCATATATTTT.

This clonotype was picked up many times. This sequence joins TRBV7-3 and TRBJ2-3; D is perhaps TRBD2 (5 bases). Germline V gene data show CDR1 as SGHTA and CDR2 as FQGTGA. Trimming took off 2 bases at V and 6 bases at J, with 12 bases between the two ends. CDR3 length equals 14 residues. The CDR3 sequence: CASSLSPAADTQYF. CDR3 coding DNA: TGTGCCAGCAGCTTATCCCCAGCGGCGGATACGCAGTATTTT. The full variable domain, with the rest looked up from reference TRBV7-3 and TRBJ2-3, is GAGVSQTPSNKVTEKGKYVELRCDPISGHTALYWYRQSLGQGPEFLIYFQGTGAADDSGLPNDRFFAVRPEGSVSTLKIQRTERGDSAVYLCASSLSPAADTQYFGPGTRLTVL.

The sample holds a few counts of this clonotype. The chain employs TRBV4-1 and TRBJ1-2; D gene ambiguous. The V end was cut by 2 bases, the J end by 5 bases, with 15 bases between. This CDR3 region has 15 residues. The germline V gene has CDR1 MGHRA and CDR2 YSYEKL. DNA of the CDR3: TGCGCCAGCAGCCAACCCTGGACGGGTGAATATGGCTACACCTTC. Translated, it gives CASSQPWTGEYGYTF.

The rearrangement joins TRBV28 to TRBJ2-7; 15 bases match TRBD2. V gave up 4 bases and J gave up 6 bases; unmatched junction bases: 16. In germline, CDR1 is MDHEN, CDR2 SYDVKM. The length of the CDR3 is 19 residues. Written as DNA, the CDR3 is TGTGCCAGCAGTTCCCAGAGGACTAGCGGGAGGGCCTCCGTCGCCGAGCAGTACTTC. It specifies CASSSQRTSGRASVAEQYF.

This clonotype was counted only a few times. V usage is TRBV2 and J usage is TRBJ2-2; 7 bases are shared with TRBD1. J was trimmed by 4 bases and V by 11 bases; bases with no gene match: 10. CDR3 length: 14 residues. Germline CDR1 and CDR2: SNHLY and FYNNEI. In DNA form, the CDR3 reads TGTGCCTCGCGGACAGGACGCTTCACCGGGGAGCTGTTTTTT. Its protein is CASRTGRFTGELFF.

This clonotype has ten or more counts. The chain couples TRBV12-3 or TRBV12-4 to TRBJ2-2, with no clear D. The CDR3 has 16 residues. Between the trimmed V and J ends, which lost 8 bases and 4 bases, there was a span of 20 bases. The CDR3 coding sequence is TGTGCCAGCCAAACCAGACCTCCCCGCAGCACCGGGGAGCTGTTTTTT. Amino acids: CASQTRPPRSTGELFF.

This clonotype was counted at least ten times. This chain uses TRBV5-1 with TRBJ2-7; TRBD2 matches 10 bases. The trim removed 1 base at V and 1 base at J, leaving 5 bases unmatched. There are 16 residues in the CDR3. Germline V CDR1 and CDR2: SGHRS, YFSETQ. This CDR3 is CASSLNGAGGSYEQYF. The CDR3 DNA sequence: TGCGCCAGCAGCTTGAACGGAGCGGGAGGGTCCTACGAGCAGTACTTC.

In its sample, this clonotype was seen a few times. This chain joins TRBV6-9 and TRBJ1-3, with D unresolved. Trimming pared 4 bases from V and 0 bases from J, leaving 7 bases between. CDR1 MNHGY and CDR2 SVAAGI come from the germline V gene. The CDR3 has 14 residues. CDR3 DNA sequence: TGTGCCAGCAGTTTAGAGGCCTCTGGAAACACCATATATTTT. Protein sequence: CASSLEASGNTIYF.

In DNA, the CDR3 is TGTGCCAGCAGTTTCCTAGCGGGAGAAGACGAGCAGTACTTC. Its protein is CASSFLAGEDEQYF. V usage is TRBV27 and J usage is TRBJ2-7, with 10 nucleotides matching TRBD2. CDR1 MNHEY and CDR2 SMNVEV come from the germline V gene (reference sequence). CDR3 size: 14 residues. The V gene end was trimmed by 3 bases and the J gene end by 5 bases; junction bases not matched to a gene: 4.